Listed here are 8 T cell receptor beta chains from one sample, sequenced in a study of shared clonotypes between healthy human individuals. The naive CD8 population came from CD45RO-negative cells selected for CCR7, without terminally differentiated effector memory CD45RA+ cells. Assay: immunoSEQ multiplex PCR; the TCRdb copy retains only in-frame clones and omits some. The data show roughly 2,000,000 clones, with approximately 94% seen just once and under 1.5% held by the top ten. Sequencing was done on a sample of naive CD8+ T cells sorted from blood. Receptors were obtained from a man aged 18 to 30 in good health.

The chain's CDR3 is CASTIRAAGVRETQYF. DNA of the CDR3: TGTGCCAGCACGATTAGAGCAGCGGGAGTTAGGGAGACCCAGTACTTC. This chain connects TRBV2 to TRBJ2-5, with 8 nucleotides matching TRBD2. Germline V CDR1 and CDR2: SNHLY, FYNNEI. V was pared by 7 bases and J by 5 bases, with 15 bases of the junction left unmatched. The CDR3 is 16 amino acids.

The chain joins TRBV7-3 to TRBJ1-5; TRBD1 is a possible D gene (5 bases). The CDR3 has 15 residues. Germline CDR1 is SGHTA and CDR2 is FQGTGA. The V and J ends lost 0 bases and 2 bases respectively, with 8 bases between them. This CDR3 reads CASSLTGGGNQPQHF. The DNA for the CDR3 is TGTGCCAGCAGCTTAACGGGGGGTGGCAATCAGCCCCAGCATTTT.

The chain carries TRBV10-3 and TRBJ1-4, with D unclear. Germline assignment: CDR1 ENHRY and CDR2 SYGVKD. Trimming removed 2 bases at V and 6 bases at J, with 7 bases between. There are 13 residues in the CDR3. The CDR3 region has the DNA TGTGCCATCAGTGAGGGAGAGGATGAAAAACTGTTTTTT. Residues: CAISEGEDEKLFF.

The chain carries TRBV7-8 and TRBJ2-3; D may be TRBD1 (6 bases). This CDR3 comprises 12 residues. CDR1 and CDR2 (germline): SGHVS, FQNEAQ. With 4 bases removed from V and 6 bases from J, the gap between germline ends came to 8 bases. In DNA form, the CDR3 reads TGTGCCAGCAGCTCAAGGGGGGATACGCAGTATTTT. Translating gives CASSSRGDTQYF.

The chain couples TRBV12-5 to TRBJ2-1; 8 nucleotides align to TRBD1. The J segment lost 6 bases and the V segment lost 6 bases, leaving 4 bases of the junction unmatched. Germline V gives CDR1 LGHNT, CDR2 FRNRAP. This CDR3 contains 13 residues. The CDR3 nucleotides are TGTGCTAGTGGGGCGACAGGGGTCAATGAGCAGTTCTTC. It specifies CASGATGVNEQFF.

The rearrangement uses TRBV9 and TRBJ1-1; D unclear. The CDR3 has 14 amino acids. V was pared by 4 bases and J by 1 base, with 11 bases between. Germline V lookup: CDR1 SGDLS, CDR2 YYNGEE. CDR3 sequence reads: CASSQGVGNTEAFF. DNA of the CDR3: TGTGCCAGCAGCCAAGGTGTCGGGAACACTGAAGCTTTCTTT.

In its sample, this clone was seen once. V and J are TRBV25-1 and TRBJ2-5, with 9 bases identical to TRBD2. The V gene end was trimmed by 7 bases and the J gene end by 0 bases; junction bases not matched to a gene: 6. The CDR3 is 15 residues long. The V gene's germline CDR1 is MGHDK and CDR2 SYGVNS. The CDR3: CASTRLAANQETQYF. As DNA, the CDR3 is TGTGCCAGCACCCGACTAGCGGCTAACCAAGAGACCCAGTACTTC.

This rearrangement joins TRBV19 to TRBJ2-7; tentative D call: TRBD2 (5 bases). V shed 10 bases and J shed 3 bases, with 16 bases lying between them. CDR3 length: 13 residues. Germline assignment: CDR1 LNHDA and CDR2 SQIVND (reference sequence). This CDR3 is CATSEGQVYEQYF. The CDR3 region has the DNA TGTGCCACCTCCGAGGGCCAAGTCTACGAGCAGTACTTC.